The present T cell receptor beta chain was sequenced within a study of neurological immune-mediated disorders. Broader study findings: Private repertoires in all groups were suggested by the absence of shared CDR3 amino acid sequences among expanded clones across subjects. Multiple sclerosis, the disease with the least TCR clonal expansion, fell below healthy controls, whereas HTLV-1-associated myelopathy showed the most.

This clonotype was detected many times. As yet, its antigen is unknown. V lost 5 bases, J lost 1 base, and 4 bases lay in between. Germline lookup yields CDR1 SGHVS and CDR2 FQNEAQ. This CDR3 is 12 amino acids long. Each CDR3 protein is one row after TCRdb ran MiXCR on the 5' RACE reads. Of 45,000 to 55,000 distinct CDR3 sequences listed, about 4.1% are singletons. What was sequenced was PBMCs. J is TRBJ2-3 and V is TRBV7-8; D not certain. The TCR originated in a man aged 55 to 70 with multiple sclerosis. The CDR3 sequence: CASSPGTDTQYF. The CDR3 DNA is TGTGCCAGCAGCCCCGGCACAGATACGCAGTATTTT.